These 27 T cell receptor beta chains share one sample of origin, sequenced in a study of CD8+CD57+ T cells in acquired aplastic anemia. Before being chosen for sequencing, patients had shown CD8+CD57+ cell expansion by flow cytometry. It was genomic DNA that served as the template for profiling TCR beta VDJ and CDR3. MiXCR, run by TCRdb on the reads, gives a single entry per CDR3 protein. Found here are about 180,000 distinct CDR3 sequences, about three fifths of them singletons; the top ten hold more than 40%. What was sequenced was sorted CD4+, CD8+, or CD8+CD57+ T cells (not recorded which) from PBMCs. The receptors originated from a human donor with aplastic anemia.

The rearrangement links TRBV7-8 to TRBJ1-1; D uncertain. This CDR3 spans 13 amino acids. V was shortened by 8 bases and J by 0 bases, with 10 bases between the two germline ends. CDR1 is SGHVS and CDR2 is FQNEAQ in the germline V gene. The CDR3 DNA reads TGTGCCAGCCACGCCATGATGAACACTGAAGCTTTCTTT. It encodes CASHAMMNTEAFF. Based on the CDR3 plus reference TRBV7-8 and TRBJ1-1, the full variable domain is GAGVSQSPRYKVAKRGQDVALRCDPISGHVSLFWYQQALGQGPEFLTYFQNEAQLDKSGLPSDRFFAERPEGSVSTLKIQRTQQEDSAVYLCASHAMMNTEAFFGQGTRLTVV.

J is TRBJ1-6 and V is TRBV12-3 or TRBV12-4; D call uncertain. Trimming took 4 bases from V and 9 from J, leaving 13 bases between them. The CDR3 has 14 residues. The CDR3 DNA is TGTGCCAGCAGTTCTCAGGCAGTGGGTTCACCCCTCCACTTT. Protein: CASSSQAVGSPLHF.

J is TRBJ2-3 and V is TRBV24-1; 7 bases agree with TRBD1. Germline assignment: CDR1 KGHDR and CDR2 SFDVKD. The CDR3 length is 16 residues. J gave up 2 bases and V 5 bases, and 9 bases lay outside the gene matches. CDR3 coding DNA: TGTGCCACCAGTGCAGCCGGGACAGTCTTCACAGATACGCAGTATTTT. It specifies CATSAAGTVFTDTQYF.

CDR3 DNA sequence: TGTGCCAGCAGCCCGGACAGGAATCAGCCCCAGCATTTT. It codes for CASSPDRNQPQHF. The chain is built from TRBV11-2 and TRBJ1-5; 7 bases are a match to TRBD1. Trimming at V came to 5 bases and at J to 4 bases, leaving 2 bases not matched to a gene. Germline V gene data show CDR1 as SGHAT and CDR2 as FQNNGV. The CDR3 extends over 13 amino acids.

This clonotype has ten or more counts. The chain has TRBV29-1 and TRBJ1-2; D may be TRBD1 (5 bases). The CDR3 extends over 12 amino acids. Trimming took off 7 bases at V and 3 bases at J, with 12 bases between the two ends. CDR1 and CDR2 (germline): SQVTM, ANQGSEA. In DNA form, the CDR3 reads TGCAGCGCTGGTCGGGGGGACTATGGCTACACCTTC. It yields the protein CSAGRGDYGYTF. Filled out from reference TRBV29-1 and TRBJ1-2, the complete variable domain reads SAVISQKPSRDICQRGTSLTIQCQVDSQVTMMFWYRQQPGQSLTLIATANQGSEATYESGFVIDKFPISRPNLTFSTLTVSNMSPEDSSIYLCSAGRGDYGYTFGSGTRLTVV.

This rearrangement joins TRBV29-1 to TRBJ1-2, with a weak D call TRBD1 (5 bases). Trimming left V 1 base short and J 5 bases short, with 14 bases between. Per the germline V gene, CDR1 is SQVTM and CDR2 is ANQGSEA. The CDR3 sequence is 14 residues long. In DNA, the CDR3 is TGCAGCGTTGAAGTTCCCGGGGCTACGTATGGCTACACCTTC. Its translation is CSVEVPGATYGYTF.

In this sample, this clonotype turned up a few times. The chain carries TRBV6-1 and TRBJ1-2; no definite D call. The germline gives CDR1 MNHNS, CDR2 SASEGT. Trimming cost V 6 bases and J 8 bases, with 19 bases left between them. This CDR3 has 14 amino acids. The CDR3 bases are TGTGCCAGCAGAAGAGAAGGGCAGGCTAGGGGCTACACCTTC. The encoded protein is CASRREGQARGYTF.

This rearrangement joins TRBV7-6 to TRBJ2-7; TRBD2 agrees at 8 bases. V lost 3 bases, J lost 1 base, and 5 bases stayed unmatched. Looked up from germline, CDR1 is SGHVS and CDR2 is FNYEAQ. CDR3 length: 15 residues. As DNA, the CDR3 is TGTGCCAGCAGCTTTTCAGCGGGGGAATCCTACGAGCAGTACTTC. Amino acids: CASSFSAGESYEQYF.

This clonotype appeared a single time. The chain links TRBV5-1 to TRBJ2-1, with D possibly matching TRBD2 (7 bases). Germline V gene lookup returns CDR1 SGHRS and CDR2 YFSETQ. The CDR3 contains 15 residues. The ends were cut back, 0 bases at V and 6 bases at J, with 13 bases in the middle. CDR3 nucleotides: TGCGCCAGCAGCTTGGAGGGGGGGCTGGGCAATGAGCAGTTCTTC. This codes for CASSLEGGLGNEQFF.

The chain combines TRBV29-1 with TRBJ2-2; weak D call: TRBD2 (6 bases). Trimming stripped 4 bases from V and 1 base from J, with 13 bases between. The germline gives CDR1 SQVTM, CDR2 ANQGSEA. This CDR3 has 15 amino acids. CDR3 in DNA: TGCAGCGTTGTTGGGTTGCGGGGGAACACCGGGGAGCTGTTTTTT. This encodes CSVVGLRGNTGELFF.

This clonotype was seen a few times. The chain combines TRBV2 with TRBJ2-7; 7 bases are shared with TRBD2. CDR3 size: 15 residues. Germline V gives CDR1 SNHLY, CDR2 FYNNEI. J was trimmed by 2 bases and V by 8 bases; bases with no gene match: 12. The CDR3 here is CASVEPGGTTYEQYF. In DNA, the CDR3 is TGTGCCAGCGTTGAGCCGGGGGGTACGACCTACGAGCAGTACTTC. Filled out from reference TRBV2 and TRBJ2-7, the complete variable domain reads EPEVTQTPSHQVTQMGQEVILRCVPISNHLYFYWYRQILGQKVEFLVSFYNNEISEKSEIFDDQFSVERPDGSNFTLKIRSTKLEDSAMYFCASVEPGGTTYEQYFGPGTRLTVT.

The CDR3 DNA is TGTGCCAGCATCCAGGGGGCGGCAAATTCACCCCTCCACTTT. Protein product: CASIQGAANSPLHF. This sequence joins TRBV5-6 and TRBJ1-6, with 8 bases that match TRBD1. V lost 6 bases, J lost 7 bases, and 6 bases stayed unmatched. Per germline, CDR1 SGHDT and CDR2 YYEEEE. The CDR3 totals 14 residues.

The chain is built from TRBV7-2 and TRBJ2-7; 7 nucleotides agree with TRBD2. V lost 1 base, J lost 3 bases, and 3 bases stayed unmatched. This CDR3 region has 14 residues. Germline loops: CDR1 SGHTA, CDR2 FQGNSA. For the CDR3, the DNA is TGTGCCAGCAGCTTAGGTGGCGGGGGCTACGAGCAGTACTTC. Protein product: CASSLGGGGYEQYF.

This clonotype was seen more than once but under ten times. This may be a read error, as it is one base from a much larger clone. The CDR3 does not end in the conserved phenylalanine or tryptophan, so this is likely a read error. The V and J genes are TRBV4-2 and TRBJ1-2; D is uncertain. Trimming removed 1 base from V and 4 bases from J, with 10 bases in between. CDR1 is LGHNA, CDR2 YNFKEQ, per germline. CDR3 length: 14 residues. The CDR3 DNA reads TGTGCCAGCAGCCAAGTTATAGGACCCTATGGCTACACCCTC. Residues: CASSQVIGPYGYTL.

The chain uses TRBV12-3 or TRBV12-4 and TRBJ1-2, with D perhaps matching TRBD1 (6 bases). Trimming took off 5 bases at V and 3 bases at J, with 16 bases between the two ends. CDR3 length: 15 amino acids. The CDR3 DNA reads as TGTGCCAGCAGTGAAGATTCAGGGGAGTACTATGGCTACACCTTC. Protein product: CASSEDSGEYYGYTF.

V is TRBV10-1 and J is TRBJ2-1; D possibly corresponds to TRBD2 (6 bases). The CDR3 covers 13 residues. CDR1 and CDR2 from the germline V gene are WNHNN and SYGVQD (reference sequence). V was cut by 4 bases and J by 9 bases, with 13 bases left in between. The CDR3 sequence: CASSVEREPEQFF. The CDR3 nucleotides are TGCGCCAGCAGTGTGGAACGGGAGCCTGAGCAGTTCTTC.

The CDR3 coding sequence is TGTGCCAGCTCGACTAGCGGGGTTTACGAGCAGTACTTC. Amino acid sequence: CASSTSGVYEQYF. The V gene is TRBV19, the J gene TRBJ2-7; 11 bases fit TRBD2. Germline trimming cut 9 bases from V and 4 bases from J; bases unmatched to any gene: 5. Germline assignment: CDR1 LNHDA and CDR2 SQIVND (reference sequence). This CDR3 is built from 13 residues.

The chain recombines TRBV14 with TRBJ2-7; 9 nucleotides match TRBD1. Germline V gene data show CDR1 as SGHDN and CDR2 as FVKESK. CDR3 length: 15 residues. V shed 3 bases, J shed 3 bases, and the junction held 6 bases outside the gene matches. The CDR3 loop is CASSHGTGKYYEQYF. CDR3 coding DNA: TGTGCCAGCAGCCACGGGACAGGGAAGTACTACGAGCAGTACTTC.

The V call is TRBV19, the J call TRBJ1-2; 9 bases match TRBD1. The junction had 11 bases not matched to a gene; V was cut back by 8 bases and J by 4 bases. The germline CDR1 and CDR2 sequences are LNHDA and SQIVND (reference sequence). This CDR3 is 15 amino acids long. As DNA, the CDR3 is TGTGCCAGTCATACAGGGGGCCGCACCCTCTATGGCTACACCTTC. This encodes CASHTGGRTLYGYTF.

The V call is TRBV7-9, the J call TRBJ2-2; D not resolved. This CDR3 contains 12 residues. V dropped 8 bases and J dropped 5 bases, with 9 bases sitting between them. Germline lookup yields CDR1 SEHNR and CDR2 FQNEAQ (reference sequence). Written as DNA, the CDR3 is TGTGCCAGCGGTAGTTGGACCGGGGAGCTGTTTTTT. Translated: CASGSWTGELFF.

The rearrangement links TRBV2 to TRBJ1-1; possibly TRBD1 for D (6 bases). Per germline, CDR1 SNHLY and CDR2 FYNNEI. This CDR3 spans 15 amino acids. V lost 1 base to trimming and J lost 6 bases, with 15 bases between them. The CDR3 nucleotides read TGTGCCAGCAGTGAAGAAGGGTTTACAGGGTCTGAAGCTTTCTTT. Translation gives CASSEEGFTGSEAFF.

In DNA, the CDR3 is TGTGCCAGCAGCAACCCCTTGCTAGCGGGGGGCCACTCCTACAATGAGCAGTTCTTC. Protein sequence: CASSNPLLAGGHSYNEQFF. The rearrangement links TRBV7-8 to TRBJ2-1; 11 bases agree with TRBD2. The germline V gene encodes CDR1 SGHVS and CDR2 FQNEAQ. V was clipped by 5 bases and J by 0 bases; unmatched bases: 12. The CDR3 extends over 19 amino acids.

This chain links TRBV20-1 with TRBJ1-2; 7 bases fit TRBD1. The CDR3 consists of 15 residues. Germline CDR1 is DFQATT and CDR2 is SNEGSKA (reference sequence). The junction had 11 bases not matched to a gene; V was cut back by 2 bases and J by 5 bases. The CDR3 loop is CSARSPGTGAYGYTF. CDR3 nucleotide sequence: TGCAGTGCTAGATCCCCAGGCACAGGGGCTTATGGCTACACCTTC.

There are many counts of this clonotype. This chain uses TRBV11-2 with TRBJ2-1; D is undetermined. This CDR3 spans 14 amino acids. The V and J ends lost 3 bases and 2 bases respectively, with 8 bases between them. Germline V gives CDR1 SGHAT, CDR2 FQNNGV. The CDR3 bases are TGTGCCAGCAGCTTGAAGGGTCCCTACAATGAGCAGTTCTTC. Protein: CASSLKGPYNEQFF.

The sample holds a few counts of this clonotype. The V gene is TRBV20-1, the J gene TRBJ2-7, with a possible D match to TRBD1 (5 bases). The CDR3 has 13 residues. Trimming took off 7 bases at V and 4 bases at J, with 17 bases between the two ends. Looked up from germline, CDR1 is DFQATT and CDR2 is SNEGSKA (reference sequence). The CDR3 here is CSVPGLGSYEQYF. The DNA of the CDR3 is TGCAGTGTTCCAGGGTTAGGGTCGTACGAGCAGTACTTC.

The V and J genes are TRBV29-1 and TRBJ1-3, with D possibly TRBD1 on 5 matching bases. Germline CDR1 reads SQVTM; CDR2 reads ANQGSEA. V was shortened by 7 bases and J by 3 bases, with 16 bases between the two germline ends. The length of the CDR3 is 14 residues. CDR3 DNA sequence: TGCAGCGCCAGTGAAGGGGCGCGTGGAAACACCATATATTTT. Encoded protein: CSASEGARGNTIYF.

At least ten counts were recorded for this clonotype. This sequence joins TRBV11-2 and TRBJ1-2; D uncertain. Trimming took 0 bases from V and 8 from J, leaving 22 bases between them. The germline CDR1 and CDR2 sequences are SGHAT and FQNNGV. The CDR3 loop spans 17 amino acids. The CDR3 DNA follows: TGTGCCAGCAGCTTAGATGATGTCGACAACTTACCGGGAGGCTACACCTTC. As protein: CASSLDDVDNLPGGYTF.